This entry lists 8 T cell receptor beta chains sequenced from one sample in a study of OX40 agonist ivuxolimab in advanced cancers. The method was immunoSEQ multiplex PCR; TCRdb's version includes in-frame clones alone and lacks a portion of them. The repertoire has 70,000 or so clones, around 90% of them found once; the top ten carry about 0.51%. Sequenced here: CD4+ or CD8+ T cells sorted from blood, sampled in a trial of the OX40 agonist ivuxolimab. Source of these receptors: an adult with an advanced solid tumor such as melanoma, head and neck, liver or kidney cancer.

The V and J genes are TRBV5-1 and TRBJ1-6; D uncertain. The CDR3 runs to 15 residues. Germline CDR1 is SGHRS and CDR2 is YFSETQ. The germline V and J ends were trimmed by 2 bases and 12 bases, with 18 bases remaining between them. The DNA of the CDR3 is TGCGCCAGCAGCTTTAGTCTAGGGAGGGAAGAACCCCTCCACTTT. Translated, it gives CASSFSLGREEPLHF.

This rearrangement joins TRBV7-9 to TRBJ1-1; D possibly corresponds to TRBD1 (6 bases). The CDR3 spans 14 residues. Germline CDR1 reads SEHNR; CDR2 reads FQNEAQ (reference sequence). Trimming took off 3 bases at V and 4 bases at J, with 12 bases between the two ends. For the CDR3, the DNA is TGTGCCAGCAGCTTGAACAGGGCAGGCACTGAAGCTTTCTTT. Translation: CASSLNRAGTEAFF.

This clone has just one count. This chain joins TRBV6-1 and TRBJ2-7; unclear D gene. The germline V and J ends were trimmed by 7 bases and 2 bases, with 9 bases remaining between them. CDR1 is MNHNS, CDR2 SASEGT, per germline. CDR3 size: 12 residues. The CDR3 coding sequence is TGTGCCAGCACCGAGGCCGCCTACGAGCAGTACTTC. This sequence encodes CASTEAAYEQYF.

The CDR3 region is CASSLGTSGRLGSRSEQYF. In DNA form, the CDR3 reads TGTGCCAGCAGTTTAGGGACTAGCGGGAGATTGGGGTCCCGGAGCGAGCAGTACTTC. The rearrangement uses TRBV27 and TRBJ2-5; 14 bases fit TRBD2. The J call is doubtful: the DNA matches TRBJ2-7 better. The CDR3 is made up of 19 amino acids. CDR1 is MNHEY and CDR2 is SMNVEV in the germline V gene (reference sequence).

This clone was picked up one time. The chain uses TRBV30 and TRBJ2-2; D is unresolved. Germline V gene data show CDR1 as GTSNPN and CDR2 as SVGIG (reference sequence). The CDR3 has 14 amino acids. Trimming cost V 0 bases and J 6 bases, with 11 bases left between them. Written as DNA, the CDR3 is TGTGCCTGGAGTGTATTGGGGAAATCCGGGGAGCTGTTTTTT. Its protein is CAWSVLGKSGELFF.

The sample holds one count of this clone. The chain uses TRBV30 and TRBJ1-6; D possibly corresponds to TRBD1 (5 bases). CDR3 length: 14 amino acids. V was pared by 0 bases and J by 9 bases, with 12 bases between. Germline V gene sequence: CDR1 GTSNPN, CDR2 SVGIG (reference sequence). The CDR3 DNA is TGTGCCTGGAGTGTAAGGGACGGTGGTTCACCCCTCCACTTT. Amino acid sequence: CAWSVRDGGSPLHF.

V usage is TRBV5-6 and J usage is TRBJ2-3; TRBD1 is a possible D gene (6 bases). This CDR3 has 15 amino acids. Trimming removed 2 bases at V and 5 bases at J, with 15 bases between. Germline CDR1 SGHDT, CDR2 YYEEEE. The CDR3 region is CASSFPLTGQDTQYF. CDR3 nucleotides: TGTGCCAGCAGCTTCCCCCTCACAGGGCAAGATACGCAGTATTTT. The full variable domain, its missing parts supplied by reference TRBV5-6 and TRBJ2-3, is DAGVTQSPTHLIKTRGQQVTLRCSPKSGHDTVSWYQQALGQGPQFIFQYYEEEERQRGNFPDRFSGHQFPNYSSELNVNALLLGDSALYLCASSFPLTGQDTQYFGPGTRLTVL.

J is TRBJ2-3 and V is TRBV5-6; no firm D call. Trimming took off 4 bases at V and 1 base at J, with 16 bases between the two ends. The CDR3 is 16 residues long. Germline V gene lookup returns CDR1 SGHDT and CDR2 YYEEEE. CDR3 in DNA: TGTGCCAGCAGCGAAATAGGGTCAGTCCGCACAGATACGCAGTATTTT. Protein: CASSEIGSVRTDTQYF. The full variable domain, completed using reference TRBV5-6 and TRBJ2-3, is DAGVTQSPTHLIKTRGQQVTLRCSPKSGHDTVSWYQQALGQGPQFIFQYYEEEERQRGNFPDRFSGHQFPNYSSELNVNALLLGDSALYLCASSEIGSVRTDTQYFGPGTRLTVL.